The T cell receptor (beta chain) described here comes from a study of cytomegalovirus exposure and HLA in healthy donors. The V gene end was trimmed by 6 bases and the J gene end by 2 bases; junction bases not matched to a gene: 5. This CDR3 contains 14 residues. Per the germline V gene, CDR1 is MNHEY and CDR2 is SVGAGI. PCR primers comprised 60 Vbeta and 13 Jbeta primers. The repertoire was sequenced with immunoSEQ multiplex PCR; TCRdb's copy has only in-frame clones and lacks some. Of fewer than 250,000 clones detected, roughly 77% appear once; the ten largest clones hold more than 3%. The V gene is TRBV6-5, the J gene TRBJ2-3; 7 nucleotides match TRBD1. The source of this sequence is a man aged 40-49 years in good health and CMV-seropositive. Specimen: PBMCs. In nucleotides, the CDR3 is TGTGCCAGCAGACAGGGGCGACTCACAGATACGCAGTATTTT. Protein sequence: CASRQGRLTDTQYF.